This T cell receptor (beta chain) was recovered during a study of quantifying T cell responses using KT2 cells. Study-wide background: TCR alpha and beta constant-region primers primed reverse transcription of RNA. Under optimum conditions, T4 ligation efficiency was estimated at more than 9.5%.

An oligo carrying a UMI was ligated to the cDNA 3' end. First-round PCR used 3 to 4 cycles and beta primers RC1.1 and RC1.2 covering TRBC1 and TRBC2. Separate processing of TCR alpha and beta chains began at the second PCR. TCRdb re-called the UMI-ligation and nested PCR reads through MiXCR, storing one row per CDR3 protein. The profile shows 40,000 or so distinct CDR3 sequences, approximately 15% of them singletons. The CDR3 contains 14 residues. Between the trimmed V and J ends, which lost 1 base and 6 bases, there was a span of 10 bases. Germline lookup yields CDR1 WSHSY and CDR2 SAAADI. The chain employs TRBV10-2 and TRBJ1-5, with D possibly matching TRBD1 (5 bases). This clonotype was obtained from a human donor. Sequencing was performed on PBMCs spiked with cells of the T cell clone KT2. Here the CDR3 DNA reads TGCGCCAGCAGTGAGTGGCAGGGCGGTCAGCCCCAGCATTTT. Encoded protein: CASSEWQGGQPQHF.